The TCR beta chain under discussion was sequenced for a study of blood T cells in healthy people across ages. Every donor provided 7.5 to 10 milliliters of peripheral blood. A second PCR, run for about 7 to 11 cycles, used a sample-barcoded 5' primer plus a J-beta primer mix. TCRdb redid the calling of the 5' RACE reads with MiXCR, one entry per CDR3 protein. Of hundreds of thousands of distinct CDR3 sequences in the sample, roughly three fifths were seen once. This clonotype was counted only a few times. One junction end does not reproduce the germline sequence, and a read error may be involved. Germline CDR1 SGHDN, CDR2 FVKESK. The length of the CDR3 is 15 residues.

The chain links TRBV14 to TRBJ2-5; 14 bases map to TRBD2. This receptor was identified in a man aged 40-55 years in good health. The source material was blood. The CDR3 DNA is TGTGCCAGTAGCCTGACTAGCGGGGGGGCGGAGACCCAGTACTTC. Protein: CASSLTSGGAETQYF.